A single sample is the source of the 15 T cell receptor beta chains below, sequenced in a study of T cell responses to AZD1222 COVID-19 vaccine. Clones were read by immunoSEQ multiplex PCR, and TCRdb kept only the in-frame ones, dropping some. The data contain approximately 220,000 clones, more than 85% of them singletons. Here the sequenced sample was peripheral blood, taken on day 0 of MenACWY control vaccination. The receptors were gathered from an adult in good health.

The CDR3 nucleotides read TGTGCCAGCAGGGCTACCGGGTACCGAATGGGCTACACCTTC. Encoded protein: CASRATGYRMGYTF. The chain employs TRBV6-5 and TRBJ1-2, with unresolved D. In germline, CDR1 is MNHEY, CDR2 SVGAGI. The CDR3 has 14 residues. Trimming removed 6 bases at V and 8 bases at J, with 19 bases between.

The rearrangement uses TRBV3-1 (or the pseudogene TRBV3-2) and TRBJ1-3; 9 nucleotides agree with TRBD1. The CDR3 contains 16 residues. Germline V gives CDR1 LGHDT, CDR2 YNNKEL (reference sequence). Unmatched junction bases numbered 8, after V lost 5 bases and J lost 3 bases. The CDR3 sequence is CASSSGQGYYGNTIYF. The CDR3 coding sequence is TGTGCCAGCAGCTCGGGACAGGGATATTATGGAAACACCATATATTTT.

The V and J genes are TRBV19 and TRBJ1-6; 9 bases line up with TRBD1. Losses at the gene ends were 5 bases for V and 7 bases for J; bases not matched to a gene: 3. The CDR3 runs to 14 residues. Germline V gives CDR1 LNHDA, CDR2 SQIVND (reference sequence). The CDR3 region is CASSPGQGNSPLHF. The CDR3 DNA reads TGTGCCAGTAGTCCCGGACAGGGGAATTCACCCCTCCACTTT.

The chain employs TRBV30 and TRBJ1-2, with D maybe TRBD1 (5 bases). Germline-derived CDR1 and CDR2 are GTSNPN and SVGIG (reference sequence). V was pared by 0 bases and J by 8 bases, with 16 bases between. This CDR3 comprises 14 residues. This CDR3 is CAWSVITDPGGYTF. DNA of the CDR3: TGTGCCTGGAGTGTAATCACGGACCCAGGGGGCTACACCTTC.

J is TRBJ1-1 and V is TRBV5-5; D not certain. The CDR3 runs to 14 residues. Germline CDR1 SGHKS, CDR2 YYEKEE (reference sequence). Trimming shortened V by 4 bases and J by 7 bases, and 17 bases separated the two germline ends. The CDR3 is CASSLKDPPFEAFF. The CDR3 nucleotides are TGTGCCAGCAGCCTGAAGGACCCCCCTTTTGAAGCTTTCTTT.

CDR3 DNA: TGTGCCAGCAGCTCCGACCTCCTAGGGAGAGATACGCAGTATTTT. Translated, it gives CASSSDLLGRDTQYF. The V call is TRBV5-4, the J call TRBJ2-3, with D possibly matching TRBD2 (5 bases). Germline V gene data show CDR1 as SGHNT and CDR2 as YYREEE (reference sequence). V lost 3 bases to trimming and J lost 5 bases, with 16 bases between them. CDR3 length: 15 residues.

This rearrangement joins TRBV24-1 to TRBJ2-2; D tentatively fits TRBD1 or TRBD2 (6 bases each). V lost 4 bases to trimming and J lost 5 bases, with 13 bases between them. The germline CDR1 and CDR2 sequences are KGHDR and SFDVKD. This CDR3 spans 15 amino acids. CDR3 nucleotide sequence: TGTGCCACCAGTGAAGGGGGGCAAGGAACCGGGGAGCTGTTTTTT. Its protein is CATSEGGQGTGELFF.

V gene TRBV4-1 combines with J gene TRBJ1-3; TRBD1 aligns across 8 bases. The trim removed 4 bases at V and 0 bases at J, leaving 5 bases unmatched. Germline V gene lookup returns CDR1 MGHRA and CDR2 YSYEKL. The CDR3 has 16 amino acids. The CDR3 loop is CASSRSGGGSGNTIYF. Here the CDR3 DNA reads TGCGCCAGCAGCCGTTCAGGGGGCGGCTCTGGAAACACCATATATTTT.

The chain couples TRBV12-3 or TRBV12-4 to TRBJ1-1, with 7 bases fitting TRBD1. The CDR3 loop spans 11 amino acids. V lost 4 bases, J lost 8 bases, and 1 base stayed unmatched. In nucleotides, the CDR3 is TGTGCCAGCAGTTGGGGACAGGAAGCTTTCTTT. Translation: CASSWGQEAFF.

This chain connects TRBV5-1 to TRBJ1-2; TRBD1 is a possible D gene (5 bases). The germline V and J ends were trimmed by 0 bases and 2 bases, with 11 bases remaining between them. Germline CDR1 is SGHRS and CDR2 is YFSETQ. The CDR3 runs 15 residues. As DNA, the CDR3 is TGCGCCAGCAGCTTGGTTGGAGGGGCAAACTATGGCTACACCTTC. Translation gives CASSLVGGANYGYTF.

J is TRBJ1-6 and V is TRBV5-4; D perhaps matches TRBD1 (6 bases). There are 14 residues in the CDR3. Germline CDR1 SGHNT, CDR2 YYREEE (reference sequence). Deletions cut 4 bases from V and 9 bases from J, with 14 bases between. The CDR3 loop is CASSPRGGSSPLHF. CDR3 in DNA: TGTGCCAGCAGCCCGAGGGGGGGCAGTTCACCCCTCCACTTT.

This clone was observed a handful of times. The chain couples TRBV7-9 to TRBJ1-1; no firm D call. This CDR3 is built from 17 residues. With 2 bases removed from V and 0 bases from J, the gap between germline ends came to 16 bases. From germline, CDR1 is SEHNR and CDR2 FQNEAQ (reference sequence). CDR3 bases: TGTGCCAGCAGCTTACCCAGGCGGCAACCAATGAACACTGAAGCTTTCTTT. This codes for CASSLPRRQPMNTEAFF.

CDR3 DNA sequence: TGTGCCAGCAGACTAGGCCTAGCGAGAGAGACCCAGTACTTC. Translation: CASRLGLARETQYF. The V gene is TRBV7-2, the J gene TRBJ2-5, with D possibly matching TRBD2 (6 bases). Germline CDR1 SGHTA, CDR2 FQGNSA. Trimming left V 6 bases short and J 4 bases short, with 15 bases between. The CDR3 has 14 amino acids.

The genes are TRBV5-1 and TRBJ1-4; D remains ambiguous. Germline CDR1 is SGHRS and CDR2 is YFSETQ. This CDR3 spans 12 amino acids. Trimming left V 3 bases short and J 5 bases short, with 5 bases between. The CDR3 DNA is TGCGCCAGCAGCTACAGAAATGAAAAACTGTTTTTT. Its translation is CASSYRNEKLFF.

CDR3 nucleotides: TGTGCCAGCAGTGACCCCAGACAGCCCCGGGACAATGAGCAGTTCTTC. Protein sequence: CASSDPRQPRDNEQFF. This chain joins TRBV6-4 and TRBJ2-1, with a tentative D call TRBD1 (5 bases). This CDR3 region has 16 residues. Trimming stripped 2 bases from V and 5 bases from J, with 16 bases between. CDR1 is MRHNA and CDR2 is SNTAGT in the germline V gene.